These 21 T cell receptor beta chains share one sample of origin, sequenced in a study of Graves' ophthalmopathy and Graves' hyperthyroidism. The authors amplified TCR beta CDR3 regions from RNA transcripts. Amplification began with first-round RT-PCR using HTBI primers, then second-round multiplex PCR was performed. TCRdb passed the multiplex PCR reads through MiXCR, listing each CDR3 protein once. This sample carries hundreds of thousands of distinct CDR3 sequences, 35% to 45% of them seen once, and the ten largest clones take under 3.5%. Sequenced: peripheral blood. These receptors all stem from an adult man with Graves' ophthalmopathy.

This clonotype was counted at least ten times. This rearrangement joins TRBV7-9 to TRBJ1-1, with 7 bases aligning to TRBD1. V gave up 5 bases and J gave up 7 bases; unmatched junction bases: 13. The CDR3 runs to 15 residues. Germline assignment: CDR1 SEHNR and CDR2 FQNEAQ (reference sequence). For the CDR3, the DNA is TGTGCCAGCAGCCATGCACGAGGGGGCTATGATGAAGCTTTCTTT. Encoded protein: CASSHARGGYDEAFF.

As concerns this clonotype: This may arise from a read error, as a much more abundant clone is one base away. This chain uses TRBV9 with TRBJ2-5, with D unresolved. This CDR3 has 13 amino acids. Germline V lookup: CDR1 SGDLS, CDR2 YYNGEE. The CDR3 bases are TGTACCAGCAGCGCTGGACACCAAGAGACCCAGTACTTC. Its protein is CTSSAGHQETQYF. The variable domain in full, with the rest retrieved from reference TRBV9 and TRBJ2-5, is DSGVTQTPKHLITATGQRVTLRCSPRSGDLSVYWYQQSLDQGLQFLIQYYNGEERAKGNILERFSAQQFPDLHSELNLSSLELGDSALYFCTSSAGHQETQYFGPGTRLLVL.

The rearrangement uses TRBV11-2 and TRBJ1-5, with D perhaps TRBD1 (5 bases). This CDR3 is 14 amino acids long. V shed 6 bases and J shed 15 bases, with 24 bases lying between them. Per germline, CDR1 SGHAT and CDR2 FQNNGV. CDR3: CASSQSALVRTMHF. CDR3 DNA sequence: TGTGCCAGCAGTCAATCCGCATTGGTCCGGACAATGCATTTT.

J is TRBJ1-1 and V is TRBV7-9; the D is unclear. Germline assignment: CDR1 SEHNR and CDR2 FQNEAQ (reference sequence). Trimming cost V 5 bases and J 13 bases, with 26 bases left between them. The CDR3 spans 15 residues. CDR3 nucleotide sequence: TGTGCCAGCAGCGTTACTAGCGCCGGGTATTTGGTGGGTTTCTTT. Translation gives CASSVTSAGYLVGFF.

The table lists this clonotype with many counts. The chain links TRBV7-9 to TRBJ2-5; 7 positions match TRBD1. V lost 7 bases, J lost 1 base, and 6 bases stayed unmatched. The CDR3 sequence is 14 residues long. The germline CDR1 and CDR2 sequences are SEHNR and FQNEAQ (reference sequence). This CDR3 is CASTSGQLQETQYF. The CDR3 coding sequence is TGTGCCAGCACCTCGGGACAGCTCCAAGAGACCCAGTACTTC.

Regarding this clonotype: A much more abundant neighbour one base away suggests this may be a read error. The missing conserved phenylalanine or tryptophan at the end of this CDR3 makes a read error likely. This chain joins TRBV7-9 and TRBJ1-5; weak D call: TRBD1 (5 bases). The germline V gene has CDR1 SEHNR and CDR2 FQNEAQ (reference sequence). CDR3 length: 14 residues. The V end lost 5 bases, the J end lost 3 bases, and 11 bases lay between the germline ends. In DNA form, the CDR3 reads TGTGCCAGCAGCGGAGGGGTTAACAATCAGCCCCAGCATTGT. Amino acid sequence: CASSGGVNNQPQHC.

On this clonotype: Lacking the conserved final phenylalanine or tryptophan, this CDR3 likely reflects a read error. It is unclear where the CDR3 begins or ends on the DNA, so no DNA is shown, and the CDR3 is as TCRdb lists it. The rearrangement links TRBV15 to TRBJ1-4. The length of the CDR3 is 8 amino acids, counting both ends. Germline V gene sequence: CDR1 LNHNV, CDR2 YYDKDF (reference sequence). This CDR3 is CATSKGQS.

This clonotype was detected many times. The chain combines TRBV6-5 with TRBJ1-2; TRBD1 might be the D (5 bases). The CDR3 totals 14 residues. V was pared by 2 bases and J by 4 bases, with 11 bases between. Germline CDR1 MNHEY, CDR2 SVGAGI. The CDR3 loop reads CASSYEGQLYGYTF. DNA of the CDR3: TGTGCCAGCAGTTACGAGGGGCAGCTCTATGGCTACACCTTC.

The sample holds a few counts of this clonotype. The J gene is TRBJ2-2, the V gene TRBV6-1; tentative D call: TRBD1 (6 bases). V was pared by 1 base and J by 4 bases, with 13 bases between. CDR1 MNHNS and CDR2 SASEGT come from the germline V gene. This CDR3 comprises 16 residues. The CDR3 region is CASSEVTGQSTGELFF. In nucleotides, the CDR3 is TGTGCCAGCAGTGAAGTTACAGGGCAAAGCACCGGGGAGCTGTTTTTT.

This clonotype was detected a few times. This chain joins TRBV10-3 and TRBJ2-3, with 7 bases lining up with TRBD2. With 8 bases clipped from V and 2 bases from J, the junction kept 7 bases outside the gene matches. The CDR3 runs 14 residues. Germline assignment: CDR1 ENHRY and CDR2 SYGVKD. The CDR3 sequence is CAIAAGVATDTQYF. DNA for the CDR3: TGTGCCATCGCGGCGGGAGTAGCCACAGATACGCAGTATTTT.

J is TRBJ1-1 and V is TRBV29-1; D is perhaps TRBD1 (5 bases). CDR1 SQVTM and CDR2 ANQGSEA come from the germline V gene. Trimming shortened V by 2 bases and J by 11 bases, and 15 bases separated the two germline ends. The CDR3 runs to 12 residues. The CDR3 DNA follows: TGCAGCGTTGAATACGGGGACCGTTTGGCTTTCTTT. Its protein is CSVEYGDRLAFF.

This clonotype was counted ten times or more. The chain couples TRBV12-3 or TRBV12-4 to TRBJ1-2; 7 bases agree with TRBD1. The CDR3 spans 13 residues. The V segment lost 3 bases and the J segment 4 bases; nucleotides outside the gene matches: 2. The CDR3 is CASSFRDSYGYTF. As DNA, the CDR3 is TGTGCCAGCAGTTTCAGGGACAGCTATGGCTACACCTTC.

Concerning this clonotype: Since no conserved phenylalanine or tryptophan closes the CDR3, a read error is the likely cause. Because the CDR3's place on the DNA is in doubt, the DNA is left out and the CDR3 is given as listed by TCRdb. V gene TRBV7-9 combines with J gene TRBJ1-1. The CDR3 is 8 residues long, counting both termini. Per germline, CDR1 SEHNR and CDR2 FQNEAQ (reference sequence). The CDR3 sequence: CASSLGGD.

This clonotype was recorded at least ten times. This chain joins TRBV10-3 and TRBJ1-1; D is perhaps TRBD1 (5 bases). Between the trimmed V and J ends, which lost 9 bases and 0 bases, there was a span of 11 bases. CDR1 ENHRY and CDR2 SYGVKD come from the germline V gene. The CDR3 runs 13 residues. The CDR3 loop reads CAMGPDMNTEAFF. In DNA form, the CDR3 reads TGTGCCATGGGACCAGACATGAACACTGAAGCTTTCTTT.

This clonotype has a count of ten or more. This rearrangement joins TRBV7-9 to TRBJ1-1; no reliable D call. The V and J ends lost 7 bases and 6 bases respectively, with 9 bases between them. The CDR3 consists of 11 residues. Germline-derived CDR1 and CDR2 are SEHNR and FQNEAQ (reference sequence). Written as DNA, the CDR3 is TGTGCCAGCATAGGAGGGCCTGAAGCTTTCTTT. Encoded protein: CASIGGPEAFF.

The V gene is TRBV7-9, the J gene TRBJ1-4; TRBD1 might be the D (5 bases). This CDR3 region has 14 residues. Germline V gives CDR1 SEHNR, CDR2 FQNEAQ (reference sequence). Trimming stripped 1 base from V and 10 bases from J, with 13 bases between. DNA of the CDR3: TGTGCCAGCAGCTTAGGACTCAGGGATGGAAAACTGTTTTTT. This encodes CASSLGLRDGKLFF.

The chain links TRBV20-1 to TRBJ2-3; a possible D gene is TRBD1 (7 bases). Germline loops: CDR1 DFQATT, CDR2 SNEGSKA (reference sequence). The V end lost 3 bases, the J end lost 6 bases, and 10 bases lay between the germline ends. This CDR3 region has 12 residues. Here the CDR3 reads CSASSGGDTQYF. The CDR3 DNA follows: TGCAGTGCTAGCTCAGGGGGGGATACGCAGTATTTT.

To note about this clonotype: The germline gene is not matched at one end of the junction; a read error may be the cause. The V gene is TRBV13, the J gene TRBJ2-7, with 7 positions matching TRBD1. Germline V gene lookup returns CDR1 PRHDT and CDR2 FYEKMQ (reference sequence). The CDR3 consists of 13 residues. The CDR3 DNA is TGTGCCGGCAGCTTACAGGGGACCTACGAGCAGTACTTC. This translates into CAGSLQGTYEQYF.

Many counts were recorded for this clonotype. The chain recombines TRBV5-8 with TRBJ2-2; D is ambiguous. V lost 0 bases, J lost 0 bases, and 3 bases lay in between. CDR3 length equals 14 residues. CDR1 and CDR2 (germline): SGHTS, YDEGEE. The CDR3 DNA follows: TGTGCCAGCAGCTTGGAACCGAACACCGGGGAGCTGTTTTTT. As protein: CASSLEPNTGELFF.

In this sample, this clonotype turned up many times. The chain has TRBV5-1 and TRBJ2-7, with D possibly TRBD1 on 5 matching bases. Per germline, CDR1 SGHRS and CDR2 YFSETQ. Trimming cost V 0 bases and J 2 bases, with 12 bases left between them. The CDR3 sequence is 15 residues long. CDR3 amino acids: CASSLGTGQTYEQYF. The CDR3 DNA reads as TGCGCCAGCAGCTTGGGTACAGGCCAAACCTACGAGCAGTACTTC.

This clonotype was counted ten times or more. V usage is TRBV25-1 and J usage is TRBJ2-7; D not certain. V was shortened by 4 bases and J by 4 bases, with 14 bases between the two germline ends. CDR3 size: 14 residues. Germline CDR1 and CDR2: MGHDK and SYGVNS. The DNA for the CDR3 is TGTGCCAGCAGTGGCCCTCCGGGCCCATACGAGCAGTACTTC. The encoded protein is CASSGPPGPYEQYF.